This T cell receptor beta chain was found in a study of T cells in Graves' hyperthyroidism and ophthalmopathy. The study's findings and limits: A median about 6 months before onset, the model predicted ophthalmopathy. Blood shared most expanded thyroid clonotypes above 0.001.

The V and J ends lost 7 bases and 6 bases respectively, with 16 bases between them. Germline-derived CDR1 and CDR2 are SGDLS and YYNGEE. This CDR3 spans 13 amino acids. Amplified TCR beta CDR3 regions derived from RNA transcripts. The HTBI set primed first-round TCR CDR3 RT-PCR. Using its own MiXCR run on the multiplex PCR reads, TCRdb lists one record per CDR3 protein. The sample lists 400,000 or so distinct CDR3 sequences; approximately 16% were seen once. As to this clonotype: Its antigen remains unknown.

Using less than 12 ml of fresh peripheral blood, PBMCs were prepared. Sample: blood. This TCR came from a woman aged 55 to 70 with Graves' ophthalmopathy. The chain carries TRBV9 and TRBJ1-1; D is ambiguous. CDR3 bases: TGTGCCAGCGGCCCCCGGACTGTCGCTGAAGCTTTCTTT. It codes for CASGPRTVAEAFF.